This record concerns one T cell receptor (beta chain) sequence. Sequencing was performed with immunoSEQ multiplex PCR; in TCRdb, only in-frame clones are kept and a portion is missing. This sample carries a few hundred thousand clones, approximately 92% of them seen once, and the ten largest clones take 3.5% to 5.5%. This specimen belongs to a study of blood T cell repertoires in COVID-19. Study summary: Acute-phase and convalescent COVID-19 samples originated in the United States, Italy and Spain. Sources were T cells, B-cell-depleted T cells, or PBMCs; the material itself was cDNA or gDNA.

CDR1 and CDR2 (germline): MNHEY, SMNVEV (reference sequence). V gave up 5 bases and J gave up 0 bases, with 14 bases separating them. The CDR3 totals 15 residues. The source is a woman in her thirties or forties who had recovered from COVID-19. The sequenced material came from peripheral blood. V gene TRBV27 combines with J gene TRBJ2-7, with D possibly TRBD2 on 5 matching bases. CDR3 amino acids: CASSPDPRGSYEQYF. The CDR3, as DNA: TGTGCCAGCAGTCCGGATCCTCGGGGCTCCTACGAGCAGTACTTC.